This T cell receptor beta chain was recorded in a study of OX40 agonist ivuxolimab in advanced cancers. General study findings and limits: Some patients who did not respond also had low normalized T-cell clonal expansion. At 0.1 to 3.0 mg/kg and by week 6, clonal expansion occurred in CD4+ and CD8+ blood T cells.

TCRdb keeps only in-frame clones here, not all; method: immunoSEQ multiplex PCR. The table shows some 83,000 clones, with 86% occurring only once. For this clone: The antigen is undetermined.

Trimming took 0 bases from V and 9 from J, leaving 2 bases between them. The CDR3 length is 10 residues. Germline lookup yields CDR1 SGHDN and CDR2 FVKESK. Here the sequenced sample was CD4+ or CD8+ T cells sorted from blood, taken in a trial of the OX40 agonist ivuxolimab. The receptor's source is an adult with an advanced solid tumor such as melanoma, head and neck, liver or kidney cancer. The genes are TRBV14 and TRBJ1-2, with D unclear. In nucleotides, the CDR3 is TGTGCCAGCAGCCAAGATTGCTACACCTTC. Its protein is CASSQDCYTF. The variable domain in full, completed from reference TRBV14 and TRBJ1-2, reads EAGVTQFPSHSVIEKGQTVTLRCDPISGHDNLYWYRRVMGKEIKFLLHFVKESKQDESGMPNNRFLAERTGGTYSTLKVQPAELEDSGVYFCASSQDCYTFGSGTRLTVV.